This T cell receptor (beta chain) was recorded in a study of T-cell memory formation after mild COVID-19. About the research overall: There were largely donor-specific TCR clusters.

This clonotype occurred a few times. Its antigen is unidentified. Trimming removed 3 bases at V and 4 bases at J, with 12 bases between. This CDR3 is 14 amino acids long. Germline V gene data show CDR1 as DFQATT and CDR2 as SNEGSKA (reference sequence). TCR alpha and TCR beta cDNA libraries with sample barcodes and UMIs came from 5'RACE using constant-segment primers. TCRdb ran MiXCR on the 5' RACE reads and lists one entry per CDR3 protein. The sample holds roughly 340,000 distinct CDR3 sequences, 20% to 25% seen once. Broader study findings: Still unconfirmed is whether the second-wave clones peaking on day 37 recognized SARS-CoV-2.

The chain has TRBV20-1 and TRBJ2-2, with D possibly being TRBD1 or TRBD2 (5 bases each). The TCR comes from a man between 18 and 29 years old who had mild COVID-19 (a few samples of this study predate the infection). Cell type and time point are not known. Sequenced: PBMCs or a T cell subset sorted from them (not recorded which). In nucleotides, the CDR3 is TGCAGTGCTAGCGCAGGGACGGGCACCGGGGAGCTGTTTTTT. It translates to CSASAGTGTGELFF.